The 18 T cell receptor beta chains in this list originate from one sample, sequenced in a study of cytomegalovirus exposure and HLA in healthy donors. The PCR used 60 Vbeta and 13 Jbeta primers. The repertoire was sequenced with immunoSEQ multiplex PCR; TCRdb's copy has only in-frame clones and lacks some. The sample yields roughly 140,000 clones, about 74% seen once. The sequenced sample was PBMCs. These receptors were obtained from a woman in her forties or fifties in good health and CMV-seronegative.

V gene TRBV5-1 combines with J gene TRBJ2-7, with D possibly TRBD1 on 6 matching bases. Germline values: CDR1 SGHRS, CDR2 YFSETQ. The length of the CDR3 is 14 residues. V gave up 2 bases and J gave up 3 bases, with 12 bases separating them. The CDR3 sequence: CASSFGDRSYEQYF. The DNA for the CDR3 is TGCGCCAGCAGCTTTGGCGACAGGAGCTACGAGCAGTACTTC.

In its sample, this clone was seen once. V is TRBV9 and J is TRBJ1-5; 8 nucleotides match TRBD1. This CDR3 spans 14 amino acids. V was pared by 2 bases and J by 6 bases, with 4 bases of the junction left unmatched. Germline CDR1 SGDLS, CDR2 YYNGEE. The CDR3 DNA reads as TGTGCCAGCAGCGTGACAGGGGCGGGTCAGCCCCAGCATTTT. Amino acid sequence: CASSVTGAGQPQHF.

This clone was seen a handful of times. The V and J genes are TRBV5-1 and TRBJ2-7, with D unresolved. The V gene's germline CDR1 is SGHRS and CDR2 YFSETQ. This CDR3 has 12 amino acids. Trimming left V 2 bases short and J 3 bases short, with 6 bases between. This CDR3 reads CASSLDFYEQYF. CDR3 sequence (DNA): TGCGCCAGCAGCTTAGACTTCTACGAGCAGTACTTC. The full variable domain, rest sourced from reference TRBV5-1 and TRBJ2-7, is KAGVTQTPRYLIKTRGQQVTLSCSPISGHRSVSWYQQTPGQGLQFLFEYFSETQRNKGNFPGRFSGRQFSNSRSEMNVSTLELGDSALYLCASSLDFYEQYFGPGTRLTVT.

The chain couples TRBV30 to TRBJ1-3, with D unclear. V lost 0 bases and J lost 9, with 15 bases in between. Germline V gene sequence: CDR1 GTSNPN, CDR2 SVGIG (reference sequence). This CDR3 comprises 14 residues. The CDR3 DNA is TGTGCCTGGAGTGTACGGAGCCCTACGAGCACCATATATTTT. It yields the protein CAWSVRSPTSTIYF. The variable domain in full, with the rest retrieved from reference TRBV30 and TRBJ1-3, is SQTIHQWPATLVQPVGSPLSLECTVEGTSNPNLYWYRQAAGRGLQLLFYSVGIGQISSEVPQNLSASRPQDRQFILSSKKLLLSDSGFYLCAWSVRSPTSTIYFGEGSWLTVV.

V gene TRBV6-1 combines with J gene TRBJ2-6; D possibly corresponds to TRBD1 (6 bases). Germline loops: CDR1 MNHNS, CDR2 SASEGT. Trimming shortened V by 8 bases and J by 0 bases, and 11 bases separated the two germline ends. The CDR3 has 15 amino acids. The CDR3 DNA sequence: TGTGCCAGCTCGCCAGGGGCCTCTGGGGCCAACGTCCTGACTTTC. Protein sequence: CASSPGASGANVLTF.

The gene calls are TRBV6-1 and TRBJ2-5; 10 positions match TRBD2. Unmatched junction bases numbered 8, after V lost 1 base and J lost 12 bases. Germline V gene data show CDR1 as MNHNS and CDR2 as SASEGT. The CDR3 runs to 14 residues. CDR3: CASSEVSSGTSEYF. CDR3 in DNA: TGTGCCAGCAGTGAAGTATCGTCCGGGACTAGCGAGTACTTC.

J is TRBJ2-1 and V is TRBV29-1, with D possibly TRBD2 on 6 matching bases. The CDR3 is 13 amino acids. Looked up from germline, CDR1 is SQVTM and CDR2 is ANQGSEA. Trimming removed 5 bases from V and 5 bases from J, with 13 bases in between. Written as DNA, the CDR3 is TGCAGCGTTAGTCGCGGGACGGACAATGAGCAGTTCTTC. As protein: CSVSRGTDNEQFF.

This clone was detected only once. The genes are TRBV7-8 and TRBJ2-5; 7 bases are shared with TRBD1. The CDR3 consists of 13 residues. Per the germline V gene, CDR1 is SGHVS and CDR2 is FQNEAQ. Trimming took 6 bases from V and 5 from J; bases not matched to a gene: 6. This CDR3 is CASSRDREETQYF. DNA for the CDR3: TGTGCCAGCAGTAGGGACAGAGAGGAGACCCAGTACTTC. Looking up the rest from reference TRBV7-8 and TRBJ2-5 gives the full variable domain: GAGVSQSPRYKVAKRGQDVALRCDPISGHVSLFWYQQALGQGPEFLTYFQNEAQLDKSGLPSDRFFAERPEGSVSTLKIQRTQQEDSAVYLCASSRDREETQYFGPGTRLLVL.

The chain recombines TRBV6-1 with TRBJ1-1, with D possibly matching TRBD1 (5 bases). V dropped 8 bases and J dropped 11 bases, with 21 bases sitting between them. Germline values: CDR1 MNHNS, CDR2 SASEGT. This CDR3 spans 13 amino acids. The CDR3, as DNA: TGTGCCAGCTCCCCGTCGGGGGAGGTATCGGCTTTCTTT. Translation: CASSPSGEVSAFF.

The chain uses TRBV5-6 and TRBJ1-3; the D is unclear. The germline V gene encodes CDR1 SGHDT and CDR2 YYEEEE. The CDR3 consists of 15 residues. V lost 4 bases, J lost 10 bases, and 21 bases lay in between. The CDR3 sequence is CASSLHPTGFTTIYF. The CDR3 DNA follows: TGTGCCAGCAGCCTACACCCGACGGGATTTACGACCATATATTTT.

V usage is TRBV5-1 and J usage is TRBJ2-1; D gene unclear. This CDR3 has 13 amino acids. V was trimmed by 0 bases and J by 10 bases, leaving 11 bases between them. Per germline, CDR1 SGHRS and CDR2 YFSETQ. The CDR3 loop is CASSLDLSYEQFF. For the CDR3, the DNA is TGCGCCAGCAGCTTGGATCTGAGTTACGAGCAGTTCTTC. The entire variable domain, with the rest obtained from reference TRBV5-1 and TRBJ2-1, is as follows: KAGVTQTPRYLIKTRGQQVTLSCSPISGHRSVSWYQQTPGQGLQFLFEYFSETQRNKGNFPGRFSGRQFSNSRSEMNVSTLELGDSALYLCASSLDLSYEQFFGPGTRLTVL.

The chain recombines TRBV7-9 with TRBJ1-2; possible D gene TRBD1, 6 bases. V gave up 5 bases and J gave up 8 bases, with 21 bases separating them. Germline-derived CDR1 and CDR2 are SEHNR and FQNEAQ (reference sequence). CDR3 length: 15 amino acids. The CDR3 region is CASSPPNPGARGYTF. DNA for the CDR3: TGTGCCAGCAGCCCACCGAACCCAGGGGCGAGGGGCTACACCTTC.

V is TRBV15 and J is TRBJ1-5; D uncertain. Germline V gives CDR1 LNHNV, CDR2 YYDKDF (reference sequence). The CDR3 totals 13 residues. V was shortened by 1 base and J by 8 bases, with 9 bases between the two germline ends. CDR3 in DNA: TGTGCCACCAGCAGAGGTTACGGGGAGCCCCAGCATTTT. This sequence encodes CATSRGYGEPQHF.

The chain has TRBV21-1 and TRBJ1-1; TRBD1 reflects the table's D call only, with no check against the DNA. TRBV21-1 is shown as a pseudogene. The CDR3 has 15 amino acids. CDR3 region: CASSKGQGIHTEAFF. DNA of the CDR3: TGTGCCAGCAGCAAAGGGCAGGGGATTCACACTGAAGCTTTCTTT.

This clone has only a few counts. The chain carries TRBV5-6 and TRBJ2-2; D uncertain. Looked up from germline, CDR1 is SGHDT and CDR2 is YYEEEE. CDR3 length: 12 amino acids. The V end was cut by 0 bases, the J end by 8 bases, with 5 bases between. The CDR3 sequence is CASSLGRGELFF. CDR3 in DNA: TGTGCCAGCAGCTTGGGTCGGGGGGAGCTGTTTTTT.

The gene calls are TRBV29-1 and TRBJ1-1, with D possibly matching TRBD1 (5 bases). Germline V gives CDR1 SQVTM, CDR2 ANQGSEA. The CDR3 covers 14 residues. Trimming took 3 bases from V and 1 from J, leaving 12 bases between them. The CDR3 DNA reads TGCAGCGTTGAGGGGAGGGGAGGGAACACTGAAGCTTTCTTT. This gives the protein CSVEGRGGNTEAFF.

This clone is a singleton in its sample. The CDR3 sequence: CATSRNSGGSGETQYF. The CDR3 nucleotides read TGTGCCACCAGCAGAAATAGCGGGGGGAGCGGGGAGACCCAGTACTTC. This chain uses TRBV15 with TRBJ2-5; the match to TRBD2 covers 10 bases. After removal of 2 bases from V and 5 bases from J, the junction contained 8 bases not matched to a gene. Germline-derived CDR1 and CDR2 are LNHNV and YYDKDF (reference sequence). The CDR3 is 16 amino acids.

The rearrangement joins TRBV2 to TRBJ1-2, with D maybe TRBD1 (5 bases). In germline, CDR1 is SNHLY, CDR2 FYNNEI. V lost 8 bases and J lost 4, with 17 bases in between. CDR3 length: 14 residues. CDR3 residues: CASHQGRRTYGYTF. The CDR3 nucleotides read TGTGCCAGCCACCAGGGCAGGCGGACCTATGGCTACACCTTC.